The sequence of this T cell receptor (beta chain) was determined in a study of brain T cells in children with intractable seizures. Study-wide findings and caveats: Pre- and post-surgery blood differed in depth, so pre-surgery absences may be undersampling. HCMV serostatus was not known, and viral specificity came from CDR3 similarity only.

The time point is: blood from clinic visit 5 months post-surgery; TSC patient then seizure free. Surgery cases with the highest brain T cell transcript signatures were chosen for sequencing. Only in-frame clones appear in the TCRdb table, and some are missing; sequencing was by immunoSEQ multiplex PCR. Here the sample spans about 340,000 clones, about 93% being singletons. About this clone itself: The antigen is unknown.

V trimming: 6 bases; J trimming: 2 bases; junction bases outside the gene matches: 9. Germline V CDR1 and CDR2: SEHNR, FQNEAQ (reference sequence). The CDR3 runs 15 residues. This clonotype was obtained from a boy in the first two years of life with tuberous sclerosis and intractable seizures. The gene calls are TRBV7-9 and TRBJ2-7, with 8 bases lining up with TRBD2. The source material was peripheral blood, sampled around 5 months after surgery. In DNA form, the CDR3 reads TGTGCCAGCAGTCCAGCGGGAGCGGGGGCCTACGAGCAGTACTTC. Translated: CASSPAGAGAYEQYF.